Each of the 12 T cell receptor beta chains below was sequenced from the same sample in a study of T cells after yellow fever vaccination. TCRdb ran MiXCR on the 5' RACE reads and lists one entry per CDR3 protein. Among under 55,000 distinct CDR3 sequences listed, 6.6% were seen once. Sample: CD8+ T cells not binding an NS4B(214-222) dextramer, sorted from PBMCs, taken approximately 40 days after the first yellow fever vaccination. These receptor sequences come from a man younger than 35 who received the YFV17D yellow fever vaccine.

The table lists this clonotype with a few counts. J is TRBJ1-1 and V is TRBV7-9; no definite D call. The CDR3 is 12 residues long. V lost 5 bases to trimming and J lost 11 bases, with 15 bases between them. From germline, CDR1 is SEHNR and CDR2 FQNEAQ (reference sequence). The CDR3 DNA sequence: TGTGCCAGCAGCCTCCTCCCGGCATACGCTTTCTTT. Translating gives CASSLLPAYAFF.

This clonotype was counted a few times. The genes are TRBV4-1 and TRBJ2-1, with D tentatively TRBD2 (6 bases). Trimming removed 5 bases at V and 0 bases at J, with 20 bases between. Germline CDR1 reads MGHRA; CDR2 reads YSYEKL. This CDR3 has 18 amino acids. This CDR3 is CASSSEGSSGSSYNEQFF. DNA of the CDR3: TGCGCCAGCAGCTCCGAGGGGAGTAGCGGAAGCTCCTACAATGAGCAGTTCTTC.

The J gene is TRBJ1-3, the V gene TRBV27; TRBD1 aligns across 7 bases. CDR1 is MNHEY, CDR2 SMNVEV, per germline (reference sequence). This CDR3 is built from 13 residues. Trimming removed 4 bases from V and 10 bases from J; junction bases left unmatched: 7. The CDR3 DNA reads TGTGCCAGCAGTTCGACAGGGCCGGGAACCATATATTTT. Its translation is CASSSTGPGTIYF.

The chain recombines TRBV11-2 with TRBJ2-1; D might be TRBD2 (7 bases). Germline assignment: CDR1 SGHAT and CDR2 FQNNGV. This CDR3 spans 18 amino acids. V lost 5 bases and J lost 0, with 20 bases in between. DNA for the CDR3: TGTGCCAGCAGCCCGGCGGGGGCCCTCGAAAGCTCCTACAATGAGCAGTTCTTC. Translated: CASSPAGALESSYNEQFF.

A few counts support this clonotype. V and J are TRBV6-5 and TRBJ2-3; 8 bases match TRBD2. The J segment lost 3 bases and the V segment lost 0 bases, leaving 11 bases of the junction unmatched. This CDR3 spans 18 amino acids. The germline V gene has CDR1 MNHEY and CDR2 SVGAGI. The CDR3 DNA is TGTGCCAGCAGTTACTCGCCGGGAGGGAGATCCCGAACAGATACGCAGTATTTT. Translating gives CASSYSPGGRSRTDTQYF.

The gene calls are TRBV12-3 or TRBV12-4 and TRBJ1-5; D remains ambiguous. The CDR3 runs to 14 residues. V lost 0 bases and J lost 6, with 9 bases in between. CDR3: CASSLAAELQPQHF. The CDR3 nucleotides are TGTGCCAGCAGTTTAGCGGCAGAACTTCAGCCCCAGCATTTT.

The chain links TRBV24-1 to TRBJ2-3; 9 bases are shared with TRBD1. Germline CDR1 and CDR2: KGHDR and SFDVKD. The CDR3 has 16 residues. Losses at the gene ends were 4 bases for V and 0 bases for J; bases not matched to a gene: 4. In DNA form, the CDR3 reads TGTGCCACCAGTGAGGCCGGGACAGGGAGCACAGATACGCAGTATTTT. Its translation: CATSEAGTGSTDTQYF.

This clonotype was detected only a few times. The rearrangement links TRBV18 to TRBJ2-5; D remains unclear. The CDR3 has 13 residues. Germline-derived CDR1 and CDR2 are KGHSH and LQKENI. With 10 bases removed from V and 2 bases from J, the gap between germline ends came to 14 bases. The CDR3 protein is CATASQSQETQYF. In nucleotides, the CDR3 is TGTGCCACCGCCTCACAGTCGCAAGAGACCCAGTACTTC.

Turning to this clonotype: With a much larger clone just one base away, this may be a read error. V is TRBV28 and J is TRBJ2-1; D is possibly TRBD1 (5 bases). Germline V gene sequence: CDR1 MDHEN, CDR2 SYDVKM. This CDR3 is built from 15 residues. CDR3 DNA: TGTGTCAGCAGCCAAGGGGTCAGTTCCTACAATGAGCAGTTCTTC. This encodes CVSSQGVSSYNEQFF.

This clonotype was seen many times. The V call is TRBV29-1, the J call TRBJ1-2, with D possibly matching TRBD1 (6 bases). V gave up 5 bases and J gave up 4 bases, with 17 bases separating them. This CDR3 contains 14 residues. CDR1 is SQVTM and CDR2 is ANQGSEA in the germline V gene. For the CDR3, the DNA is TGCAGCGTTACCGCGACAGGAAAAGCCTATGGCTACACCTTC. Amino acid sequence: CSVTATGKAYGYTF.

This clonotype was counted at least ten times. This CDR3 reads CASSQGGSGNQPQHF. In DNA, the CDR3 is TGCGCCAGCAGCCAAGGGGGGAGCGGCAATCAGCCCCAGCATTTT. This chain connects TRBV4-1 to TRBJ1-5, with D possibly TRBD1 on 5 matching bases. Germline V CDR1 and CDR2: MGHRA, YSYEKL. The CDR3 length is 15 residues. The ends were cut back, 1 base at V and 2 bases at J, with 9 bases in the middle.

This clonotype has ten or more counts. V and J are TRBV3-1 and TRBJ1-1, with D unresolved. This CDR3 spans 13 amino acids. Germline CDR1 is LGHDT and CDR2 is YNNKEL (reference sequence). Trimming took off 0 bases at V and 6 bases at J, with 8 bases between the two ends. CDR3 nucleotides: TGTGCCAGCAGCCAAGAGGAGGGTGCTGAAGCTTTCTTT. Its protein product is CASSQEEGAEAFF.